This T cell receptor (beta chain) was observed in a study of prognosis after radiotherapy for stage I lung cancer. Across the whole study: Squamous cell carcinoma affected 6 to 8 patients, adenocarcinoma some eleven. Regarding the study as a whole: Tumor specificity of the expanded TCR clones was not determined.

This clonotype was seen repeatedly, ten times or more. Its antigen is unknown. Per germline, CDR1 SGHNT and CDR2 YENEEA. The CDR3 consists of 15 residues. Between the trimmed V and J ends, which lost 5 bases and 1 base, there was a span of 9 bases. The patients, who had no history of other malignancies and had received no prior chemotherapy or radiotherapy, were all found to be node-negative on CT and PET/CT. Amplification of TCR beta CDR3 from genomic DNA used two-round multiplex PCR. Primers targeting each individual TRBV and TRBJ gene were applied in first-round PCR. Each CDR3 protein gets one entry after TCRdb re-called the multiplex PCR reads with MiXCR. The sample has just under 20,000 distinct CDR3 sequences; roughly a quarter are singletons.

This receptor was obtained from a donor aged 50 or older with non-small cell lung cancer. The chain combines TRBV11-3 with TRBJ2-6; the D gene could be TRBD1 or TRBD2 (5 bases each). The specimen was PBMCs, collected before or after stereotactic body radiation therapy (not recorded which). As DNA, the CDR3 is TGTGCCAGCAGCCTGGGGGATTCTGGGGCCAACGTCCTGACTTTC. As protein: CASSLGDSGANVLTF. The variable domain in full, completed from reference TRBV11-3 and TRBJ2-6, reads EAGVVQSPRYKIIEKKQPVAFWCNPISGHNTLYWYLQNLGQGPELLIRYENEEAVDDSQLPKDRFSAERLKGVDSTLKIQPAELGDSAVYLCASSLGDSGANVLTFGAGSRLTVL.